These 30 T cell receptor beta chains originate from one sample sequenced in a study of blood T cells in healthy people across ages. A second PCR of 7 to 11 cycles used a sample-barcoded 5' primer and a J-beta primer mix. TCRdb reanalysed the 5' RACE reads using MiXCR and keeps one entry per CDR3 protein. Altogether 800,000 to 900,000 distinct CDR3 sequences are present, 60% to 80% being singletons, with the ten largest covering 25% to 35%. Sequencing input: blood. The source is a man aged 25 to 40 in good health.

V is TRBV4-3 and J is TRBJ2-7, with TRBD1 identical over 9 bases. The germline gives CDR1 LGHNA, CDR2 YSLEER. The V gene end was trimmed by 1 base and the J gene end by 5 bases; junction bases not matched to a gene: 6. The CDR3 is 15 amino acids. CDR3 region: CASSQVTGGTHEQYF. The DNA of the CDR3 is TGCGCCAGCAGCCAAGTGACAGGGGGAACTCACGAGCAGTACTTC.

This clonotype was seen at least ten times. The CDR3 coding sequence is TGCAGCGTTGTTGTGGGACCCCTCGAGCAGTACTTC. Translation gives CSVVVGPLEQYF. The chain joins TRBV29-1 to TRBJ2-7; D might be TRBD1 or TRBD2, each matching 5 bases. The CDR3 contains 12 residues. The germline CDR1 and CDR2 sequences are SQVTM and ANQGSEA. Trimming pared 4 bases from V and 6 bases from J, leaving 13 bases between.

This clonotype came up once. V gene TRBV9 combines with J gene TRBJ1-2; D may be TRBD1 (6 bases). The CDR3 consists of 13 residues. In germline, CDR1 is SGDLS, CDR2 YYNGEE. The germline V and J ends were trimmed by 3 bases and 8 bases, with 14 bases remaining between them. Here the CDR3 reads CASSEGGGAGYTF. The CDR3 coding sequence is TGTGCCAGCAGCGAGGGAGGGGGGGCAGGCTACACCTTC.

This sequence joins TRBV7-9 and TRBJ2-7; a weak D match, TRBD1 (5 bases). The CDR3 runs 15 residues. Trimming removed 2 bases from V and 2 bases from J, with 13 bases in between. The germline gives CDR1 SEHNR, CDR2 FQNEAQ (reference sequence). The chain's CDR3 is CASSLTDSTPYEQYF. In DNA form, the CDR3 reads TGTGCCAGCAGCTTAACAGACAGTACCCCCTACGAGCAGTACTTC.

V is TRBV4-2 and J is TRBJ2-4; tentative D call: TRBD1 (5 bases). The CDR3 consists of 13 residues. Between the trimmed V and J ends, which lost 2 bases and 4 bases, there was a span of 6 bases. Looked up from germline, CDR1 is LGHNA and CDR2 is YNFKEQ. The CDR3 DNA is TGTGCCAGCAGCCAACAGGGTAAAAACATTCAGTACTTC. Residues: CASSQQGKNIQYF.

The chain has TRBV6-2 or TRBV6-3 and TRBJ2-2, with D hard to call. The CDR3 has 11 amino acids. Trimming cost V 5 bases and J 9 bases, with 7 bases left between them. The germline V gene has CDR1 MNHEY and CDR2 SVGEGT. CDR3 loop: CASSINWELFF. CDR3 sequence (DNA): TGTGCCAGCAGTATAAACTGGGAGCTGTTTTTT.

This rearrangement joins TRBV20-1 to TRBJ2-7; 7 bases map to TRBD2. Germline V gives CDR1 DFQATT, CDR2 SNEGSKA (reference sequence). The CDR3 totals 13 residues. The V gene end was trimmed by 2 bases and the J gene end by 2 bases; junction bases not matched to a gene: 3. In nucleotides, the CDR3 is TGCAGTGCTAGACCCAGCGGGACCTACGAGCAGTACTTC. Its translation is CSARPSGTYEQYF.

This clonotype has a single count. The rearrangement links TRBV10-2 to TRBJ2-4; 7 bases are a match to TRBD2. The CDR3 totals 15 residues. V shed 10 bases and J 0 bases; nucleotides not matched to a gene: 9. Germline-derived CDR1 and CDR2 are WSHSY and SAAADI. CDR3 loop: CATAESGVAKNIQYF. CDR3 in DNA: TGCGCCACAGCGGAAAGCGGGGTAGCCAAAAACATTCAGTACTTC.

The chain couples TRBV14 to TRBJ2-4; D may be TRBD2 (5 bases). The germline V gene has CDR1 SGHDN and CDR2 FVKESK. CDR3 length equals 15 residues. V gave up 0 bases and J gave up 13 bases, with 19 bases separating them. CDR3 nucleotide sequence: TGTGCCAGCAGCCAAGACCCTTTACCGCCGTGGGAGCAGTACTTC. Protein product: CASSQDPLPPWEQYF. The full variable domain, with the rest looked up from reference TRBV14 and TRBJ2-4, is EAGVTQFPSHSVIEKGQTVTLRCDPISGHDNLYWYRRVMGKEIKFLLHFVKESKQDESGMPNNRFLAERTGGTYSTLKVQPAELEDSGVYFCASSQDPLPPWEQYFGAGTRLSVL.

This clonotype has a handful of counts. V and J are TRBV4-2 and TRBJ2-5, with unresolved D. The closer fit of TRBJ2-7 to the DNA end suggests the J call may be wrong. The CDR3 totals 16 residues. Per germline, CDR1 LGHNA and CDR2 YNFKEQ. The CDR3 region is CASSQEGSALFYEQYF. The CDR3, as DNA: TGTGCCAGCAGCCAAGAGGGTTCGGCCCTTTTCTACGAGCAGTACTTC.

This clonotype was recorded once. The rearrangement uses TRBV29-1 and TRBJ2-6; possible D gene TRBD1, 5 bases. The V end lost 3 bases, the J end lost 0 bases, and 12 bases lay between the germline ends. This CDR3 is 16 amino acids long. Germline values: CDR1 SQVTM, CDR2 ANQGSEA. The CDR3 DNA reads TGCAGCGTTGACAGGACAACCACCTCTGGGGCCAACGTCCTGACTTTC. It yields the protein CSVDRTTTSGANVLTF.

The chain combines TRBV14 with TRBJ2-5; D not resolved. Judging by the DNA end, TRBJ2-7 fits better; the J call may be wrong. CDR1 and CDR2 (germline): SGHDN, FVKESK. The CDR3 covers 13 residues. The CDR3 coding sequence is TGTGCCAGCAGCCAAGAGTCGGGTTACGAGCAGTACTTC. Translating it yields CASSQESGYEQYF.

In regard to this clonotype: A junction end diverges from the germline sequence, so it may reflect a read error. This sequence joins TRBV7-3 and TRBJ1-2; D perhaps matches TRBD1 (6 bases). In germline, CDR1 is SGHTA, CDR2 FQGTGA. The CDR3 is 14 amino acids. The CDR3 reads CASSSQGHGYGYTF. CDR3 coding DNA: TGCGCCAGCAGCTCACAGGGTCACGGGTATGGCTACACCTTC.

This chain uses TRBV3-1 with TRBJ1-4; TRBD1 is a possible D gene (6 bases). V lost 1 base and J 7 bases, leaving 13 bases between the germline ends. The CDR3 is made up of 15 amino acids. Germline V gene data show CDR1 as LGHDT and CDR2 as YNNKEL (reference sequence). The CDR3: CASSQVGGLSEKLFF. The CDR3 DNA follows: TGTGCCAGCAGCCAAGTTGGGGGGCTAAGTGAAAAACTGTTTTTT. Together with reference TRBV3-1 and TRBJ1-4, the CDR3 gives the full variable domain: DTAVSQTPKYLVTQMGNDKSIKCEQNLGHDTMYWYKQDSKKFLKIMFSYNNKELIINETVPNRFSPKSPDKAHLNLHINSLELGDSAVYFCASSQVGGLSEKLFFGSGTQLSVL.

The sample holds a few counts of this clonotype. This sequence joins TRBV7-2 and TRBJ2-1; D gene ambiguous. CDR1 and CDR2 (germline): SGHTA, FQGNSA. The CDR3 spans 14 residues. V lost 2 bases and J 3 bases, leaving 8 bases between the germline ends. The CDR3 nucleotides are TGTGCCAGCAGCTTATTGTGGAACTACAATGAGCAGTTCTTC. Translation: CASSLLWNYNEQFF.

V and J are TRBV20-1 and TRBJ2-5; tentatively, D is TRBD1 (5 bases). Looked up from germline, CDR1 is DFQATT and CDR2 is SNEGSKA (reference sequence). Trimming took 3 bases from V and 7 from J, leaving 18 bases between them. There are 14 residues in the CDR3. Here the CDR3 reads CSASGLGLPPTQYF. The CDR3 nucleotides are TGCAGTGCTAGTGGTCTGGGGCTCCCACCGACCCAGTACTTC.

The J gene is TRBJ2-1, the V gene TRBV6-2 or TRBV6-3; D is perhaps TRBD2 (6 bases). The CDR3 has 15 residues. Germline CDR1 reads MNHEY; CDR2 reads SVGEGT. Trimming took 2 bases from V and 4 from J, leaving 12 bases between them. This CDR3 reads CASSYRETAYNEQFF. The CDR3 coding sequence is TGTGCCAGCAGTTACCGGGAGACAGCTTACAATGAGCAGTTCTTC.

This rearrangement joins TRBV3-1 to TRBJ1-5, with TRBD1 identical over 8 bases. V was pared by 4 bases and J by 15 bases, with 8 bases of the junction left unmatched. This CDR3 is built from 12 residues. Germline assignment: CDR1 LGHDT and CDR2 YNNKEL (reference sequence). The CDR3 sequence is CASSPGTGSRHF. Here the CDR3 DNA reads TGTGCCAGCAGCCCCGGGACAGGTAGTAGGCATTTT.

The chain combines TRBV7-2 with TRBJ2-7, with D unclear. This CDR3 region has 14 residues. Deletions cut 1 base from V and 5 bases from J, with 12 bases between. CDR1 is SGHTA, CDR2 FQGNSA, per germline. CDR3 sequence: CASSLVGILHEQYF. Here the CDR3 DNA reads TGTGCCAGCAGCTTAGTCGGTATACTCCACGAGCAGTACTTC.

The chain is built from TRBV28 and TRBJ2-3; TRBD1 matches 9 bases. The CDR3 has 16 amino acids. J lost 5 bases, V lost 3 bases, and 9 bases had no gene match. Germline CDR1 and CDR2: MDHEN and SYDVKM. This chain's CDR3 is CASSLEQGAGEDTQYF. The CDR3 bases are TGTGCCAGCAGTTTGGAACAGGGGGCCGGGGAAGATACGCAGTATTTT.

The V and J genes are TRBV10-3 and TRBJ2-5; D possibly corresponds to TRBD1 (6 bases). From germline, CDR1 is ENHRY and CDR2 SYGVKD. Trimming shortened V by 6 bases and J by 7 bases, and 18 bases separated the two germline ends. This CDR3 has 14 amino acids. The CDR3 reads CAISPADSPSTQYF. The CDR3 DNA is TGTGCCATCAGCCCCGCGGACAGTCCGTCGACCCAGTACTTC.

This chain joins TRBV29-1 and TRBJ2-7; the match to TRBD1 covers 7 bases. CDR3 size: 13 residues. V lost 0 bases to trimming and J lost 3 bases; unmatched junction nucleotides: 2. Germline CDR1 and CDR2: SQVTM and ANQGSEA. The CDR3 DNA sequence: TGCAGCGTTGAAGATTGGGACAGCTACGAGCAGTACTTC. Its translation: CSVEDWDSYEQYF.

The J gene is TRBJ2-2, the V gene TRBV4-3, with 7 bases lining up with TRBD2. This CDR3 is built from 16 residues. V lost 6 bases to trimming and J lost 2 bases; unmatched junction nucleotides: 9. Germline V lookup: CDR1 LGHNA, CDR2 YSLEER. The CDR3 region is CASRRTTGGNTGELFF. The CDR3 region has the DNA TGCGCCAGCAGACGAACGACGGGGGGAAACACCGGGGAGCTGTTTTTT.

V and J are TRBV7-2 and TRBJ2-3; 13 nucleotides match TRBD2. The CDR3 totals 19 residues. Losses at the gene ends were 5 bases for V and 0 bases for J; bases not matched to a gene: 11. Per germline, CDR1 SGHTA and CDR2 FQGNSA. The CDR3 is CASSPLRTSGGSSTDTQYF. The CDR3 nucleotides are TGTGCCAGCAGCCCACTAAGGACTAGCGGGGGCTCTAGCACAGATACGCAGTATTTT.

The V gene is TRBV12-3 or TRBV12-4, the J gene TRBJ2-1, with 7 positions matching TRBD1. With 3 bases clipped from V and 5 bases from J, the junction kept 10 bases outside the gene matches. The CDR3 consists of 16 residues. The CDR3 is CASSLRGHEENNEQFF. The CDR3 DNA reads TGTGCCAGCAGTTTGAGGGGGCATGAAGAGAACAATGAGCAGTTCTTC.

The genes are TRBV7-3 and TRBJ1-1; 7 nucleotides line up with TRBD1. The CDR3 loop spans 13 amino acids. From germline, CDR1 is SGHTA and CDR2 FQGTGA. Losses at the gene ends were 4 bases for V and 4 bases for J; bases not matched to a gene: 3. CDR3 nucleotide sequence: TGTGCCAGCAGCTCGACAGGGCTCACTGAAGCTTTCTTT. This codes for CASSSTGLTEAFF.

This clonotype has at least ten counts. J is TRBJ2-1 and V is TRBV7-2, with 12 bases aligning to TRBD2. The trim removed 5 bases at V and 10 bases at J, leaving 6 bases unmatched. CDR3 length: 14 amino acids. In germline, CDR1 is SGHTA, CDR2 FQGNSA. The CDR3 is CASSPSGTSGEQFF. As DNA, the CDR3 is TGTGCCAGCAGCCCAAGTGGGACTAGCGGGGAGCAGTTCTTC.

In this sample, this clonotype turned up once. The V call is TRBV20-1, the J call TRBJ1-2; 8 bases align to TRBD1. Germline CDR1 DFQATT, CDR2 SNEGSKA (reference sequence). This CDR3 is built from 13 residues. After removal of 6 bases from V and 4 bases from J, the junction contained 7 bases not matched to a gene. The CDR3 region has the DNA TGCAGTGCCCCTGACAGGGGCGCCTATGGCTACACCTTC. Protein sequence: CSAPDRGAYGYTF.

The V gene is TRBV4-2, the J gene TRBJ2-3; 8 bases are a match to TRBD2. Germline loops: CDR1 LGHNA, CDR2 YNFKEQ. There are 18 residues in the CDR3. Germline trimming cut 4 bases from V and 1 base from J; bases unmatched to any gene: 13. The CDR3 protein is CASSPGTRLVLGTDTQYF. The CDR3, as DNA: TGTGCCAGCAGCCCGGGGACTAGGCTGGTACTAGGCACAGATACGCAGTATTTT.

There are a few counts of this clonotype. This chain links TRBV4-3 with TRBJ2-1; D remains unclear. The germline V gene encodes CDR1 LGHNA and CDR2 YSLEER. Trimming shortened V by 0 bases and J by 7 bases, and 7 bases separated the two germline ends. The length of the CDR3 is 13 residues. CDR3 sequence reads: CASSQDPRNEQFF. For the CDR3, the DNA is TGCGCCAGCAGCCAAGATCCCAGGAATGAGCAGTTCTTC.